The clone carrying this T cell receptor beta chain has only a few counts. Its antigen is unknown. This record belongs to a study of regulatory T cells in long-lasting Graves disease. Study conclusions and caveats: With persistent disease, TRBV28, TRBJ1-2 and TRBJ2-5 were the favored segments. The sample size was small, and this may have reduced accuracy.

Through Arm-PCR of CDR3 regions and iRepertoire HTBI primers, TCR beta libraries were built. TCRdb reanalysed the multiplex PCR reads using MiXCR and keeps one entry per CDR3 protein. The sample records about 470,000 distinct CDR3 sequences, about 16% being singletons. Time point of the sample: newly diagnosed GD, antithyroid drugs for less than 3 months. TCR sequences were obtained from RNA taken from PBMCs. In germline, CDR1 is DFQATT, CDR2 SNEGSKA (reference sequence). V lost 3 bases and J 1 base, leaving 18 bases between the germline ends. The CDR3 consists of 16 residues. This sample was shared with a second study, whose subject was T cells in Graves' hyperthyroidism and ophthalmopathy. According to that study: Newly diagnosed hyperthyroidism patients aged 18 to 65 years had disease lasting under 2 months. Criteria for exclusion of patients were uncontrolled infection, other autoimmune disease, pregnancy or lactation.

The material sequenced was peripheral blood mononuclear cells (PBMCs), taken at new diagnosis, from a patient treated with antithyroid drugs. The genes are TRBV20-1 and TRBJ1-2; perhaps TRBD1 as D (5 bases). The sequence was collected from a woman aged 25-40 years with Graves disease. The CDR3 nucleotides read TGCAGTGCTAGTAGTATCCGGGACGTTATTAACTATGGCTACACCTTC. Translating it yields CSASSIRDVINYGYTF.